This T cell receptor (beta chain) was sequenced during a study of cytomegalovirus exposure and HLA in healthy donors (dated by TCRdb to the late 2010s). Background on the whole study: According to an earlier analysis of a few hundred of the donors, about 179 million T cells yielded over 90 million unique TCR beta sequences and 250 to 350 Gb of sequence data. Roughly five DR-DQ haplotypes were treated as single units for association and clustering because of strong linkage in the cohort. Both class I and class II loci were covered by HLA typing, at four-digit resolution. To study patterns of TCR occurrence, a later analysis re-analyzed previously published TCR beta repertoires from several hundred donors and added high-resolution HLA genotyping. The number of donors typed differed by locus, with roughly 629-640 for A, B, C, DRB1 and DQB1, roughly 520 for DQA1, 600 to 610 for DPA1, and 400 to 490 for DPB1. In an earlier analysis of several hundred of the donors, high-throughput TCR beta sequencing was used to judge whether each TCR beta V gene segment behaved as functional or pseudogenic. Rather than using new phenotypic data, the later analysis identified candidate immune exposures from TCR beta sequences and from how often those sequences occurred across donors. To predict cytomegalovirus infection status, the study brought together high-throughput TCR immunosequencing, statistical association of individual TCRs with disease status, and machine learning. Among a few hundred genotyped donors of the cohort, an average of 235,054 unique TCR beta nucleotide sequences were sequenced per donor, 15% to 20% of them non-productive. The study used immunosequencing to profile the T cell repertoires of approximately 640 subjects and linked those repertoires to cytomegalovirus serostatus. Besides the first cohort of 666 subjects, a separate validation cohort made up of over 95 different subjects was used. The study aimed to test whether cataloging public T cell receptors could reveal signatures of past pathogen exposure. All discovery cohort repertoires had been generated on a single sequencing platform. Around 300 gigabases of sequencing data and 80 million or so unique TCR sequences were included in an early release covering about 620 HLA-typed donors. Donor age, sex, ethnicity and CMV serostatus were collected together with the repertoire data. A later genetic analysis took genome-wide SNP genotypes for about 55% of the roughly 670 donors and used that subset as a discovery cohort. Of the roughly 400 genotyped donors, approximately 83% fell in the genetic ancestry cluster associated with self-reported Caucasian donors.

This clone was seen a few times. It lacks a known antigen. No per-base quality is available; no much larger clone lies one base away. Preparation of the library involved the immunoSEQ multiplex PCR assay. The multiplex PCR relied on a mix of 60 forward primers for TCR Vbeta segments and 13 reverse primers for TCR Jbeta segments. The CDR3 region of rearranged TCR beta genes was amplified from genomic DNA by a multiplex PCR assay. The amplified TCR beta libraries were sequenced on the Illumina HiSeq System as 87-base-pair reads. On the study's bioinformatics: A later analysis counted about 76 million unique TCR beta chains across the roughly 700 repertoires, and roughly 10 million of these chains were shared by at least two donors. Raw reads were error-corrected and collapsed into unique sequences with a nearest-neighbor algorithm that merged closely related sequences to remove PCR and sequencing errors. Alignment of CDR3 sequences to IMGT reference sequences was used to assign V, D and J gene segments. For a sequence to be retained, at least a six-nucleotide match to both a V gene segment and a J gene segment was required. A rearrangement counted as productive if the CDR3 had no stop codons and remained in frame with V and J, and every other rearrangement counted as non-productive. CDR3 was defined according to IMGT convention as the region running from the second conserved V-encoded cysteine to the conserved J-encoded phenylalanine. The earlier analysis of a few hundred of the donors excluded sequences that lacked an unambiguous match to a single V gene segment. An earlier analysis of several hundred of the donors called V segments functional above 56.7% productive rearrangements and segregating when the between-donor standard deviation exceeded 5%. A statistical classification framework was built to diagnose cytomegalovirus status from the catalog of TCR beta chain sequences. V and J gene assignment, in a later analysis, came from comparing TCR nucleotide sequences with IMGT/GENE-DB human TR gene sequences. Using the TCRdist pipeline, a later analysis assigned CDR3 sequences along with most-parsimonious VDJ recombination scenarios. In a later analysis, every TCR beta chain was defined by the combination of its CDR3 amino acid sequence and its V-gene family, and reads without a unique V-gene family were dropped. A later analysis removed 592 highly shared, low-generation-probability nucleotide sequences to deal with suspected cross-contamination and a sequencing artifact. For each public chain, a later analysis derived a clonal expansion index from normalized ranks of inferred template counts within each repertoire. A later analysis computed generation probabilities with a VDJ recombination model fitted to out-of-frame rearrangements, and checked the results against IGoR. Hypergeometric tests were used in a later analysis to score TCR-TCR, TCR-HLA and TCR-CMV co-occurrence, with a repertoire-size bias correction applied to the TCR pairs. In a later analysis, false discovery rates were estimated by permuting HLA or CMV assignments 20 times. In a later analysis, co-occurring TCRs were grouped with DBSCAN, and TCRdist sequence similarity was added when clustering was performed within HLA-allele-positive subsets. Repertoires with fewer than 30,000 or more than 120,000 public chains were left out of co-occurrence clustering, as were five repertoires with anomalous nucleotide sharing. TCRdb limited this immuneACCESS table to in-frame rearrangements with V and J called. A share of clones is missing; checked studies link under half to unresolved V genes, and the rest is unexplained. For V, J and clone size, that table is used; D and trimming come from the DNA. This sample has under 150,000 clones in its table, and roughly three quarters of those were observed once. Jointly, the top ten make up approximately 2% of the sample.

There are 16 amino acids in the CDR3, from cysteine to phenylalanine inclusive. This entry keeps only the CDR3 DNA: 48 bases, framed from base 1. Relative to germline, V is missing 3 bases and J is missing 5 bases, with 7 bases of the junction outside any gene match. The germline V gene (reference sequence) yields WNHNN for CDR1 and SYGVQD for CDR2. Overall results and qualifications from the work: Because HLA typing was missing for some donors at each locus, association tests included only the typed subset. In a later genetic analysis, a missense DCLRE1C variant was associated with V-gene and J-gene trimming of TCR beta chains, and the association was replicated in an independent cohort. The sequencing pipeline was judged likely to have produced a cluster of highly shared sequence variants as a technical artifact. In a later analysis, HLA-associated TCR beta chains showed more clonal expansion and lower generation probabilities than non-associated chains that were equally common. According to the authors, the approach could potentially be generalized to other disease states and immunological phenotypes. At a false discovery rate of 0.05, a later analysis linked 15,000 to 20,000 TCR beta sequences to specific HLA alleles. Cytomegalovirus status was reported to be diagnosed by the classifier with high specificity and sensitivity in both the original and validation cohorts. Linkage disequilibrium might explain the correlated functional status among segregating V segments, but an unknown experimental factor could not be ruled out. In a later analysis, TCR association rates were found to vary across HLA loci, with the most associated TCRs seen for DRB1 alleles and the fewest for HLA-C alleles. Across donors, most TCR sequences were observed very rarely, whereas some public TCRs were present in many individuals. Broadly in line with IMGT annotations, most TCR beta V segments showed up in productive rearrangements about 87% or about 30% of the time in an earlier analysis of approximately 640 of the donors. A further reported finding was that TCR beta sequences accurately predicted the HLA-A and HLA-B alleles for most subjects in the first cohort. The 87-base-pair reads could not distinguish some IMGT-functional V segments, including TRBV6-2 and TRBV6-3, so those segments were excluded. The presence/absence analyses assumed that sequencing depth was roughly uniform across donors, and that assumption may not be true. In vitro tests confirmed that three of the cytomegalovirus-associated TCR beta chains recognize cytomegalovirus antigens. When HLA alleles, especially DR and DQ, strongly co-occurred, attributing TCR associations to individual alleles was difficult. A total of about 150 TCR beta chains were listed by the study as associated with cytomegalovirus. The cohort was sequenced for TCR beta chains only, and without alpha or paired-chain data the features that could be detected were limited. The only immune exposure information available for the cohort was CMV serostatus. A later genetic analysis reported fewer N-insertions in productive TCRs among donors in an Asian-associated ancestry cluster than the roughly 670-donor mean. Because counts were too low, seventeen rarely observed V segments, including chromosome 9 orphons, were excluded from the earlier analysis of roughly 580 of the donors. A later analysis found that most CMV-associated TCR beta chains appeared HLA-restricted, with HLA associations seemingly driven largely by CMV exposure. In a later analysis, several top co-occurrence clusters were reported to appear linked to parvovirus B19, influenza, CMV and Epstein-Barr virus.

In total, roughly 710 healthy bone marrow donors made up the cohort. At the time of sampling, all cohort members were nominally healthy, though unrecorded immune exposures were likely present. The donor tested CMV seronegative and was one of the 352 seronegative cohort members. Every donor gave a peripheral blood sample, and the peripheral blood mononuclear cells from that sample were used for TCR beta sequencing. Genomic DNA was extracted from the blood cell samples with the Qiagen DNeasy Blood Extraction Kit. The sequence came from a woman aged 40 to 49 in good health and CMV-seronegative. The sequenced sample was PBMCs. The V gene is TRBV10-1 and the J gene is TRBJ1-1, with TRBD1 matching 12 junction bases. The CDR3 reads as follows: CASSEPGQGAGTEAFF. The base sequence is TGCGCCAGCAGTGAACCGGGACAGGGGGCTGGGACTGAAGCTTTCTTT.